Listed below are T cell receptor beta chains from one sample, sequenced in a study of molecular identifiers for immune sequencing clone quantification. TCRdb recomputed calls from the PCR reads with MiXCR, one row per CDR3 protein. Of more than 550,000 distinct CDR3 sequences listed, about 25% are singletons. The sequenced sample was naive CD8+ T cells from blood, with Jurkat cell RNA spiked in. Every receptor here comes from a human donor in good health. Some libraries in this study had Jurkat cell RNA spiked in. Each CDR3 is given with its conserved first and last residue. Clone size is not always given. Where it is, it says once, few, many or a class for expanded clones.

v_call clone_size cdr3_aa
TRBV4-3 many CASSQLYPTGNLNTEAFF
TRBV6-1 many CASSEVLNIGRKGYEQYF
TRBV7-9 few CAGSLGPGHWNTGELFF
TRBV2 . CAVPFLQGTNEKLFF
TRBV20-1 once CSASRIGLPSSPPPYF
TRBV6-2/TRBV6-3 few CATSSGSNYEQFF
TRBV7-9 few CASSLAQGASSGANVLTF
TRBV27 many CASSLSGAPTEAFF
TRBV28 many CASSLYETQYF
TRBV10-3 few CAISGEDISYEQYF
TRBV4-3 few CASSQDATGGGTEAFF
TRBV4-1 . CASSQDLGRGGYEQYF
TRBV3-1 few CASSQDPWGKSSYEQYF
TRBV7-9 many CASSHSEGRYQETQYF
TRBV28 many CASRSHHQEISEAFF
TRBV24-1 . CARRGRPISGELFF
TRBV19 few CASSAGQWVANEQFF
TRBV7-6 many CASSLESYSRNTEAFF
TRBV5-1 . CASSPQGKYEQYF
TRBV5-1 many CASSDRTGSEKDYEQYF
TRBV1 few CTSSQGDPTPYGYTF
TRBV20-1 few CSARDLAESYKQYF
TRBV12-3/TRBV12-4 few CASFTGDDNEQFF
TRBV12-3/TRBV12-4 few CASTVFPGNTEAFF
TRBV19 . CASSIESAVFTDTQYF
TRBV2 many CASSVGYPTDTQYF
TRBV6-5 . CAGSSRQGVTGELFF
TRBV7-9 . CASSAPNNGAKGWGETQYF
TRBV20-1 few CSAGEWGQGIYNEQFF
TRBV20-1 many CSARGESFLAEAFF
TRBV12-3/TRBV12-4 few CASSSATSIPDTQYF
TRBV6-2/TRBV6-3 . CASSFDLGYEQYF
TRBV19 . CASSIGTRSNSPLHF
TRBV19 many CASSSTRTGSYEQYF
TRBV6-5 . CASSYDRYFNEKLFF
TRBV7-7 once CASSLGSVAGNNEQFF
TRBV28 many CASSFAPSYEQYF